The 3 T cell receptor beta chains below were found in one sample sequenced in a study of beta chain features in type 1 diabetes (dated 2018 in TCRdb). Broader findings and caveats from the paper: A moderate but significant shortening of TCRB CDR3 length was observed in type 1 diabetes patients in all four CD4+ subsets.

These TCRs are of unknown antigen specificity. The library was obtained by the immunoSEQ multiplex PCR assay. The entire amount of isolated RNA was reverse transcribed using the High Capacity cDNA Reverse Transcription Kit, so the sequenced TCRB transcripts were expressed ones. This is the immuneACCESS table as TCRdb keeps it, with only in-frame sequences that have V and J called. A part of the clones is gone; compared with another copy, unresolved V genes explain less than half, and the rest is unexplained. Recorded for this sample are some 350,000 clones; over 8.5% of them occurred a single time. The ten largest clones capture less than 0.65% of the sample. The sequenced material came from central memory CD4+ T cells from blood. These receptors all come from a man under 40 with type 1 diabetes.

V usage is TRBV7-8 and J usage is TRBJ2-5; 7 bases agree with TRBD2. CDR1 is SGHVS and CDR2 is FQNEAQ in the germline V gene. CDR3 size: 15 residues. With V trimmed by 0 bases and J by 1 base, 2 bases remained unmatched. The CDR3 here is CASSLASSGQETQYF. The DNA of the CDR3 is TGTGCCAGCAGCTTAGCGTCTAGCGGCCAAGAGACCCAGTACTTC.

The DNA of the CDR3 is TGCGCCAGCAGCCCGGGGACAGGTCCCCAATACGAGCAGTACTTC. This sequence encodes CASSPGTGPQYEQYF. The V and J genes are TRBV5-1 and TRBJ2-7, with 8 bases aligning to TRBD1. Germline V gene sequence: CDR1 SGHRS, CDR2 YFSETQ. The V segment lost 4 bases and the J segment 4 bases; nucleotides outside the gene matches: 10. The CDR3 covers 15 residues.

This clone was seen many times. One end of the junction varies from germline; a read error may be responsible. This chain joins TRBV28 and TRBJ2-1; perhaps TRBD2 as D (5 bases). This CDR3 region has 11 residues. From germline, CDR1 is MDHEN and CDR2 SYDVKM. CDR3 nucleotides: TGTGCCAGCAGCCGGCGGCGGGTGGGTGTCTTC. As protein: CASSRRRVGVF.